This T cell receptor beta chain comes out of a study of blood T cell repertoires in COVID-19. The overall study: Acute and convalescent COVID-19 specimens originated in the United States, Italy and Spain. From T cells, B-cell-depleted T cells, or PBMCs came the material, which was cDNA or gDNA.

Seattle-derived patients entered the study during active infection and were followed longitudinally. The CDR3 has 19 amino acids. The germline gives CDR1 SGHVS, CDR2 FQNEAQ. Trimming cost V 1 base and J 4 bases; bases outside gene matches: 13. TCRdb's copy holds only in-frame clones and misses some; the assay was immunoSEQ multiplex PCR. The sample comprises 300,000 to 400,000 clones, approximately 90% of which are singletons, and 1.5% to 2% rests with the top ten. This TCR was sampled from a woman in her twenties or thirties with COVID-19, enrolled during active disease. Sequencing input: peripheral blood. The chain combines TRBV7-8 with TRBJ1-2, with 12 bases that match TRBD1. CDR3 bases: TGTGCCAGCAGCTTAGTTGCCTCGGGACAGGGGGCCGCCCTCTATGGCTACACCTTC. This codes for CASSLVASGQGAALYGYTF.